The clone carrying this T cell receptor (beta chain) was counted between two and nine times. As TCR cDNA was made by 5'RACE template switching, a universal primer site and UMIs were added. TCRdb re-called the 5' RACE reads through MiXCR, storing one row per CDR3 protein. Of around 300,000 distinct CDR3 sequences detected, around 4.3% appear once; the ten largest clones hold less than 20%. These data come from a study of T cells after yellow fever vaccination. The CDR3 spans 13 residues. Deletions cut 6 bases from V and 2 bases from J, with 13 bases between. Germline V lookup: CDR1 SQVTM, CDR2 ANQGSEA.

The chain is built from TRBV29-1 and TRBJ1-2; D possibly corresponds to TRBD1 (6 bases). This clonotype was obtained from a man aged 18 to 30 who received the YFV17D yellow fever vaccine. The sequencing used PBMCs, collected 15 days after the yellow fever booster vaccination. CDR3 sequence: CSVRGGGNYGYTF. The CDR3 bases are TGCAGCGTCAGAGGGGGAGGAAACTATGGCTACACCTTC.